This T cell receptor (beta chain) was captured in a study of Ad26.COV2.S vaccination and SARS-CoV-2 variants. The protocol was immunoSEQ multiplex PCR, while the TCRdb copy is restricted to in-frame clones and leaves out a portion. The sample consists of roughly 700,000 clones, more than 70% of them appearing once. The treatment here: around 19 received Ad26.COV2.S at low or high dose, single or two shots; 5 received placebo; per-sample allocation not given. Sampling happened 63 days after the first vaccine or placebo injection. This CDR3 comprises 15 residues. CDR1 is SGHRS, CDR2 YFSETQ, per germline. The junction had 3 bases not matched to a gene; V was cut back by 0 bases and J by 4 bases. With respect to this clone: As yet, its antigen is unknown.

Findings and caveats of the study: Spike-specific TCR breadth ran higher among vaccine recipients than placebo recipients.

The specimen was peripheral blood, collected in a trial of Ad26.COV2.S vaccine versus placebo. The chain employs TRBV5-1 and TRBJ2-1; 8 positions agree with TRBD2. The origin of this receptor is a person between 18 and 65 years old who received the Ad26.COV2.S COVID-19 vaccine or a placebo. Here the CDR3 reads CASSLGVAGYNEQFF. The CDR3 bases are TGCGCCAGCAGCTTGGGGGTAGCGGGATACAATGAGCAGTTCTTC.